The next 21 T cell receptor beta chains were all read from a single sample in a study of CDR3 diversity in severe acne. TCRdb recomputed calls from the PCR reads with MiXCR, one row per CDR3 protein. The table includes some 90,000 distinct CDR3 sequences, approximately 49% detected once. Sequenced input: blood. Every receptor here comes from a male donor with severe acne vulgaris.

Here the CDR3 reads CASSVDGLAQPQHF. The CDR3 nucleotides are TGTGCCAGCAGTGTGGACGGGTTGGCTCAGCCCCAGCATTTT. J is TRBJ1-5 and V is TRBV25-1, with no clear D. This CDR3 is built from 14 residues. The germline V and J ends were trimmed by 4 bases and 6 bases, with 13 bases remaining between them. Per germline, CDR1 MGHDK and CDR2 SYGVNS.

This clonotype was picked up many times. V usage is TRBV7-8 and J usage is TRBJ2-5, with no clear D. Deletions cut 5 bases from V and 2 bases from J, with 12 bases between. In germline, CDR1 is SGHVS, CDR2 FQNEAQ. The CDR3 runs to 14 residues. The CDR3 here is CASSRGRVQETQYF. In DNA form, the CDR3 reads TGTGCCAGCAGCCGTGGACGGGTACAAGAGACCCAGTACTTC.

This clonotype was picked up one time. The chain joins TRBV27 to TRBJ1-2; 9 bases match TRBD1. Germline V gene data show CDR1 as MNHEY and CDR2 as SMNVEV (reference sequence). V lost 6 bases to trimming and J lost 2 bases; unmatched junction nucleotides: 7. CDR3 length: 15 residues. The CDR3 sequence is CASSPIGQGNYGYTF. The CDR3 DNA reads TGTGCCAGCAGCCCCATCGGACAGGGGAACTATGGCTACACCTTC.

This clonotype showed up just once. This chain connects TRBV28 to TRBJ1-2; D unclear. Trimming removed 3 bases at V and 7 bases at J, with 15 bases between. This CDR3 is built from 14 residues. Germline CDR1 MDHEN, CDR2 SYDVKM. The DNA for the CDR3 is TGTGCCAGCAGTTTTCGGCTGTATACGCGTGGCTACACCTTC. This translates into CASSFRLYTRGYTF.

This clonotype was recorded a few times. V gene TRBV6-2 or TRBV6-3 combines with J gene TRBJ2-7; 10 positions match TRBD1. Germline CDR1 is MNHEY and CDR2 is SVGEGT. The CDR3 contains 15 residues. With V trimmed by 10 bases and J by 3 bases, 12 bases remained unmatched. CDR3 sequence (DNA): TGTGCCACCGACAAATCCGGGACAGGGGTCTACGAGCAGTACTTC. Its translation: CATDKSGTGVYEQYF.

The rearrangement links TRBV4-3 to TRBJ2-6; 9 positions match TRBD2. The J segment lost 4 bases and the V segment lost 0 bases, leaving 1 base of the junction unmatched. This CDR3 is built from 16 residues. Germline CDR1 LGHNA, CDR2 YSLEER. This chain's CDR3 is CASSQDGTSGANVLTF. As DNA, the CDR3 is TGCGCCAGCAGCCAAGATGGGACTAGCGGGGCCAACGTCCTGACTTTC.

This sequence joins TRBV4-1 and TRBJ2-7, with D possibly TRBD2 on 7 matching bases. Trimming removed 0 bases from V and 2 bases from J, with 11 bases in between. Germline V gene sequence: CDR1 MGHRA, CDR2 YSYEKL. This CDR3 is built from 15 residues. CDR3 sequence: CASSQDLGGPYEQYF. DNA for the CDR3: TGCGCCAGCAGCCAAGATCTCGGGGGGCCCTACGAGCAGTACTTC.

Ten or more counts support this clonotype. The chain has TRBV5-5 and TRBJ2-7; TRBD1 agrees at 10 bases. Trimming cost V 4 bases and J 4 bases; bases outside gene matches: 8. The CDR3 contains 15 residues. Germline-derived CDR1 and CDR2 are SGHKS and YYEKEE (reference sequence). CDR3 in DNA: TGTGCCAGCAGCGAGTGGGACAGGGGAGGGTACGAGCAGTACTTC. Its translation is CASSEWDRGGYEQYF.

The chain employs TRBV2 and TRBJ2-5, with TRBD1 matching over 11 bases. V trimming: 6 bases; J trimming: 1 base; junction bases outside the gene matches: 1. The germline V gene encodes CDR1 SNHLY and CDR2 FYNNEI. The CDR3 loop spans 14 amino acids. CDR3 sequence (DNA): TGTGCCAGCAGCGGGACAGGGGGCCAAGAGACCCAGTACTTC. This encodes CASSGTGGQETQYF.

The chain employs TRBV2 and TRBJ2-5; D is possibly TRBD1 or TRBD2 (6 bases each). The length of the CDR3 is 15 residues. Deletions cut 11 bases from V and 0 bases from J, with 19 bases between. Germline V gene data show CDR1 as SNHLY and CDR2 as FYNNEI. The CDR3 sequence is CAGNRASVNQETQYF. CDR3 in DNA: TGTGCCGGAAACAGGGCTAGCGTAAACCAAGAGACCCAGTACTTC.

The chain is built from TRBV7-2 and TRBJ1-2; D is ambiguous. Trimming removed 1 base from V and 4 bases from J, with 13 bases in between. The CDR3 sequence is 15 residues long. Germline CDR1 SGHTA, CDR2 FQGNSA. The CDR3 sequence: CASSLGAGVGYGYTF. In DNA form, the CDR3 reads TGTGCCAGCAGCTTAGGGGCAGGCGTCGGCTATGGCTACACCTTC.

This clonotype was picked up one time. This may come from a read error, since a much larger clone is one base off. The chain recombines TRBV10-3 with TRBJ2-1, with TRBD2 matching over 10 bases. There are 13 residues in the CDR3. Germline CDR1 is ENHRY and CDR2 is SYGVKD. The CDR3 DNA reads TGTACCATGGGAGCGGGAGGGTTGAATGAGCAGTTCTTC. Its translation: CTMGAGGLNEQFF.

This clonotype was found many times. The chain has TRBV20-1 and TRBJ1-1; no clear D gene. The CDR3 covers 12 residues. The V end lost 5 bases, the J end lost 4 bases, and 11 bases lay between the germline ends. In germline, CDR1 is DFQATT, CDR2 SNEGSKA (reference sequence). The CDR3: CSALDLSTEAFF. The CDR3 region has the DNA TGCAGTGCTCTCGACCTATCCACTGAAGCTTTCTTT.

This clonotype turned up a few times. CDR3 DNA: TGTGCCGGAGAACAGGGAGATCAAGAGACCCAGTACTTC. Residues: CAGEQGDQETQYF. V gene TRBV2 combines with J gene TRBJ2-5; D possibly corresponds to TRBD1 (6 bases). V was trimmed by 11 bases and J by 2 bases, leaving 15 bases between them. CDR1 and CDR2 from the germline V gene are SNHLY and FYNNEI. The CDR3 is made up of 13 amino acids.

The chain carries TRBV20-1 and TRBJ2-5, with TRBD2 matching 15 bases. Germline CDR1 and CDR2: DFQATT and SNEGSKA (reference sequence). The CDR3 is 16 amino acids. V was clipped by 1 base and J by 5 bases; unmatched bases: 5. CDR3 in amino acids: CSARGGGTSGRETQYF. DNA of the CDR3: TGCAGTGCTAGAGGAGGGGGGACTAGCGGGAGGGAGACCCAGTACTTC.

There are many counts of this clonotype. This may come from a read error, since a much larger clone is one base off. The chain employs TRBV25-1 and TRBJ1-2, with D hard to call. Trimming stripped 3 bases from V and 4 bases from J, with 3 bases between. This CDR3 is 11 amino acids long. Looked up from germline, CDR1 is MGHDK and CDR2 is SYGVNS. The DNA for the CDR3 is TGTGCCAGCAGTGACGGCTATGGCTACACCTTC. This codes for CASSDGYGYTF.

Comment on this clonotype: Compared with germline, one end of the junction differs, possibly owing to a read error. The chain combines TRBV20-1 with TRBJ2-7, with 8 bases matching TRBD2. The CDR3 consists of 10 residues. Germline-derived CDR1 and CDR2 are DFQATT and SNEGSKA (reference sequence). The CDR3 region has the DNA TGCAGTGCTAGCGAGCGGGAGCGGTACTTC. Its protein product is CSASERERYF.

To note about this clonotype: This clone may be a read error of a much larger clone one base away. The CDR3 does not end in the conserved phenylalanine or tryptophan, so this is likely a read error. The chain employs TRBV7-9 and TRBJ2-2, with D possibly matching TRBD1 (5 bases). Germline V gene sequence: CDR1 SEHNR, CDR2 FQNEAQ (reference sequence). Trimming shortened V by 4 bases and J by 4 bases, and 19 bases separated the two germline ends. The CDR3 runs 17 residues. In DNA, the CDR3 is TGTGCCAGCAGCTCTTCAGGGTGGACACGGTCCACCGGGGAGCTGTTTTCT. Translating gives CASSSSGWTRSTGELFS.

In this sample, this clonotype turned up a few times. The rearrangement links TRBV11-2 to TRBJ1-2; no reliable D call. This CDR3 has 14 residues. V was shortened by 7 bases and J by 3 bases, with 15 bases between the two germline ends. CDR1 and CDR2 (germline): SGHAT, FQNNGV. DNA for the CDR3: TGTGCCAGCACTACCTCGGACGCCTACTATGGCTACACCTTC. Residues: CASTTSDAYYGYTF.

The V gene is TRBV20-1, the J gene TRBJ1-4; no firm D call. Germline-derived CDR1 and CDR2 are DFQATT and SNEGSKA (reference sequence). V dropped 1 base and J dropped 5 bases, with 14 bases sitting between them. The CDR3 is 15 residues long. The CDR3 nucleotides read TGCAGTGCTAGAGCCCGACCAGGCGGCAATGAAAAACTGTTTTTT. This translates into CSARARPGGNEKLFF.

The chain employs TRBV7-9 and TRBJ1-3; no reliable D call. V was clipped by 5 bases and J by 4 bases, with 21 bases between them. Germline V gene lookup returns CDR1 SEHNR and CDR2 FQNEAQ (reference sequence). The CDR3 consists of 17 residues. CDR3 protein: CASSQANRGVAGNTIYF. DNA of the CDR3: TGTGCCAGCAGCCAAGCCAATCGTGGGGTGGCAGGAAACACCATATATTTT.